This TCR beta chain is drawn from a study of lymphopenia after photon versus proton radiotherapy (dated by TCRdb to the late 2010s). About the full investigation: In patients with gastrointestinal tumors who developed high-grade lymphopenia, the study compared the immunological effects of photon radiation therapy with those of proton radiation therapy. The cohort comprised 20 or so patients with gastrointestinal tumors who received either photon or proton therapy and then developed lymphopenia. The goal of the study was to characterize the differences between the two radiation modalities in how they affect the immune system.

For CDR1 and CDR2, the germline V gene lists SGHAT and FQNNGV. V loses 0 bases, J loses 8 bases, and the germline ends lie 13 bases apart. The CDR3 spans 14 residues, from the cysteine through the phenylalanine. Only the CDR3 DNA stays, 42 bases, in frame from base 1. Regarding this clone: Its antigen remains undetermined. One base away there is no much larger clone; base qualities are not given.

Study-wide findings and limitations: After the lymphocyte count nadir, oligoclonal expansion, especially of CD8+ Temra cells, was observed in photon-treated repertoires, and the drop in diversity was driven by this expansion. The authors looked at the survival association only in patients who died, and they framed better survival with proton therapy as a possibility rather than a demonstrated result. During treatment, patients who received photon therapy lost naive T cells and TCR diversity and gained effector/memory populations, whereas patients who received proton therapy remained relatively stable. Across the cohort, a larger post-nadir drop in TCR diversity was inversely correlated with overall survival time among patients who died.

Library construction relied on the immunoSEQ multiplex PCR assay. Alongside multiparametric flow cytometry, deep sequencing of rearranged TCR beta loci was used to profile the T cell repertoires. TCRdb mirrors the immuneACCESS table, restricted to in-frame sequences. Some clones are absent from its copies; in checked studies, under half trace to an unresolved V gene, and the reason for the others is unknown. This sample comprises about 22,000 clones, 75% to 90% of them detected only once. The ten largest account for over 8.5% of the sample. The rearrangement combines TRBV11-2 with TRBJ1-2; the D gene remains uncertain. The clonotype originates from a man aged 80 or over with esophageal cancer. The material was peripheral blood, obtained from a patient treated with proton-based radiotherapy. The nucleotide sequence reads TGTGCCAGCAGCTTAGATTTCGATCGGAGGGGCTACACCTTC. Its protein is CASSLDFDRRGYTF.